One and the same sample provided the 30 T cell receptor beta chains below, sequenced in a study of CD8 T cells in Susac syndrome. It was with random hexamers that about 0.45 to 1 ug RNA was reverse transcribed. Each CDR3 protein gets one entry after TCRdb re-called the immunoSEQ multiplex PCR reads with MiXCR. There are roughly 150,000 distinct CDR3 sequences in the sample; less than 97% occur only once, and about 0.15% lies in the top ten. The source material was CD8+ T cells from PBMCs. Receptors were obtained from a human donor with multiple sclerosis.

V and J are TRBV20-1 and TRBJ2-3; 8 bases are a match to TRBD1. V shed 3 bases, J shed 0 bases, and the junction held 5 bases outside the gene matches. This CDR3 spans 15 amino acids. Germline assignment: CDR1 DFQATT and CDR2 SNEGSKA (reference sequence). For the CDR3, the DNA is TGCAGTGCTAGCGCGGGACAGGCGAGCACAGATACGCAGTATTTT. It is translated as CSASAGQASTDTQYF.

The chain recombines TRBV7-8 with TRBJ2-1; the D gene is possibly TRBD2 (5 bases). Trimming took off 0 bases at V and 7 bases at J, with 7 bases between the two ends. CDR1 SGHVS and CDR2 FQNEAQ come from the germline V gene. CDR3 length: 13 residues. The CDR3 DNA follows: TGTGCCAGCAGCTTAGCGCCGGGGAATGAGCAGTTCTTC. Amino acids: CASSLAPGNEQFF.

The gene calls are TRBV20-1 and TRBJ1-2; TRBD1 agrees at 8 bases. Germline CDR1 reads DFQATT; CDR2 reads SNEGSKA (reference sequence). V trimming: 1 base; J trimming: 7 bases; junction bases outside the gene matches: 14. The CDR3 spans 16 residues. This CDR3 is CSARAGQGSLLGGYTF. The CDR3 nucleotides read TGCAGTGCTAGAGCAGGACAGGGTTCTCTTTTAGGTGGCTACACCTTC.

This clonotype was counted once. This chain links TRBV20-1 with TRBJ1-1, with D perhaps matching TRBD1 (6 bases). V shed 7 bases and J shed 1 base, with 16 bases lying between them. This CDR3 is 14 amino acids long. The germline V gene has CDR1 DFQATT and CDR2 SNEGSKA (reference sequence). The CDR3 protein is CSVKSGGPNTEAFF. CDR3 coding DNA: TGCAGTGTTAAATCCGGGGGGCCGAACACTGAAGCTTTCTTT.

V usage is TRBV6-2 or TRBV6-3 and J usage is TRBJ2-4, with D maybe TRBD1 (6 bases). V dropped 0 bases and J dropped 6 bases, with 12 bases sitting between them. The germline gives CDR1 MNHEY, CDR2 SVGEGT. The CDR3 has 15 residues. The CDR3 nucleotides are TGTGCCAGCAGTTACTCGATTCAGGGGATAAACATTCAGTACTTC. It codes for CASSYSIQGINIQYF.

This chain links TRBV27 with TRBJ2-3; D is tentatively TRBD1 or TRBD2 (6 bases each). Germline V gene sequence: CDR1 MNHEY, CDR2 SMNVEV (reference sequence). Trimming took off 5 bases at V and 0 bases at J, with 15 bases between the two ends. This CDR3 contains 16 residues. CDR3 bases: TGTGCCAGCAGTCCAGGGGTAGCGGTTAGCACAGATACGCAGTATTTT. Protein: CASSPGVAVSTDTQYF.

V and J are TRBV10-3 and TRBJ1-2; no reliable D call. Germline V gives CDR1 ENHRY, CDR2 SYGVKD. The CDR3 has 14 amino acids. V was shortened by 0 bases and J by 4 bases, with 9 bases between the two germline ends. CDR3: CAISESSGAYGYTF. Here the CDR3 DNA reads TGTGCCATCAGTGAGTCTTCGGGTGCCTATGGCTACACCTTC.

The chain combines TRBV12-3 or TRBV12-4 with TRBJ2-1; D might be TRBD2 (5 bases). There are 14 residues in the CDR3. V was clipped by 9 bases and J by 0 bases, with 12 bases between them. CDR3 in amino acids: CASRESGSYNEQFF. CDR3 in DNA: TGTGCCAGTCGCGAGAGCGGCTCCTACAATGAGCAGTTCTTC.

This chain links TRBV6-6 with TRBJ2-5, with D possibly called TRBD1 or TRBD2 (6 bases each). Trimming stripped 2 bases from V and 5 bases from J, with 12 bases between. The CDR3 totals 14 residues. Germline V lookup: CDR1 MNHNY, CDR2 SVGAGI (reference sequence). CDR3: CASSYGRGVETQYF. CDR3 nucleotides: TGTGCCAGCAGTTACGGTAGGGGGGTTGAGACCCAGTACTTC.

The rearrangement links TRBV4-2 to TRBJ2-7; 8 bases are a match to TRBD1. Trimming took 4 bases from V and 2 from J; bases not matched to a gene: 10. CDR3 length: 16 amino acids. Germline CDR1 is LGHNA and CDR2 is YNFKEQ. The CDR3: CASSPRTGNPTYEQYF. The CDR3 region has the DNA TGTGCCAGCAGCCCCCGGACAGGGAACCCCACCTACGAGCAGTACTTC.

The chain employs TRBV4-1 and TRBJ2-1; D is unresolved. CDR3 length equals 17 residues. Germline CDR1 MGHRA, CDR2 YSYEKL. Between the trimmed V and J ends, which lost 4 bases and 0 bases, there was a span of 16 bases. The CDR3 reads CASSPRWTLSSYNEQFF. The CDR3, as DNA: TGCGCCAGCAGCCCTCGCTGGACCCTCAGCTCCTACAATGAGCAGTTCTTC.

The V gene is TRBV24-1, the J gene TRBJ2-1; D perhaps matches TRBD2 (5 bases). The germline CDR1 and CDR2 sequences are KGHDR and SFDVKD. Trimming shortened V by 6 bases and J by 8 bases, and 13 bases separated the two germline ends. The CDR3 has 13 residues. The chain's CDR3 is CATSYRGSDEQFF. In DNA form, the CDR3 reads TGTGCCACCAGTTATCGGGGATCCGATGAGCAGTTCTTC.

The genes are TRBV20-1 and TRBJ1-1; D gene unclear. Trimming left V 6 bases short and J 6 bases short, with 11 bases between. The CDR3 sequence is 11 residues long. In germline, CDR1 is DFQATT, CDR2 SNEGSKA (reference sequence). This chain's CDR3 is CSAPRVPEAFF. The CDR3 DNA follows: TGCAGTGCCCCAAGGGTCCCTGAAGCTTTCTTT.

This clonotype was observed once. The CDR3 bases are TGTGCCAGCAGTTTAAATTCTCTGTTCAGCTCCTACGAGCAGTACTTC. It yields the protein CASSLNSLFSSYEQYF. The V and J genes are TRBV12-3 or TRBV12-4 and TRBJ2-7; D not certain. With 2 bases removed from V and 0 bases from J, the gap between germline ends came to 14 bases. This CDR3 has 16 residues.

The genes are TRBV30 and TRBJ2-7; no reliable D call. V was clipped by 4 bases and J by 5 bases, with 15 bases between them. CDR3 length: 13 amino acids. Germline CDR1 and CDR2: GTSNPN and SVGIG (reference sequence). The CDR3 loop reads CAWTQFVSDEQYF. The DNA of the CDR3 is TGTGCCTGGACCCAATTTGTTTCCGACGAGCAGTACTTC.

The rearrangement uses TRBV6-6 and TRBJ1-1; D not certain. Germline loops: CDR1 MNHNY, CDR2 SVGAGI (reference sequence). CDR3 length: 14 residues. The V end was cut by 5 bases, the J end by 4 bases, with 14 bases between. CDR3 residues: CASSLSPGGTEAFF. The CDR3 DNA is TGTGCCAGCAGTCTTTCCCCTGGAGGCACTGAAGCTTTCTTT.

The chain recombines TRBV2 with TRBJ1-1; D unclear. The CDR3 contains 12 residues. CDR1 is SNHLY, CDR2 FYNNEI, per germline. V lost 8 bases, J lost 8 bases, and 15 bases lay in between. CDR3 sequence: CASGNLIGEAFF. The DNA for the CDR3 is TGTGCCAGCGGGAACCTTATTGGAGAAGCTTTCTTT.

The chain has TRBV20-1 and TRBJ2-7, with D maybe TRBD1 (6 bases). Germline V gene sequence: CDR1 DFQATT, CDR2 SNEGSKA (reference sequence). V lost 7 bases, J lost 5 bases, and 15 bases lay in between. The CDR3 has 12 amino acids. In nucleotides, the CDR3 is TGCAGTGGCCGACAGGAAGGAAACGAGCAGTACTTC. It yields the protein CSGRQEGNEQYF.

V gene TRBV20-1 combines with J gene TRBJ1-5; 8 positions match TRBD1. Germline V gene sequence: CDR1 DFQATT, CDR2 SNEGSKA (reference sequence). J was trimmed by 2 bases and V by 5 bases; bases with no gene match: 8. The CDR3 covers 15 residues. The CDR3 DNA reads TGCAGTGCTCCCCGCAGGGGGCTGGGCAATCAGCCCCAGCATTTT. Translating gives CSAPRRGLGNQPQHF.

The chain joins TRBV27 to TRBJ1-6; a possible D gene is TRBD1 (6 bases). V was trimmed by 4 bases and J by 6 bases, leaving 13 bases between them. The CDR3 is made up of 15 amino acids. From germline, CDR1 is MNHEY and CDR2 SMNVEV (reference sequence). The CDR3 region is CASSYGVRGNSPLHF. The CDR3 DNA follows: TGTGCCAGCAGTTACGGAGTCAGGGGTAATTCACCCCTCCACTTT.

The chain has TRBV27 and TRBJ2-3; TRBD1 aligns across 7 bases. With 8 bases clipped from V and 2 bases from J, the junction kept 10 bases outside the gene matches. CDR1 MNHEY and CDR2 SMNVEV come from the germline V gene (reference sequence). The CDR3 contains 15 residues. Here the CDR3 reads CASSTVRGTTDTQYF. The CDR3 bases are TGTGCCAGCTCGACAGTCAGGGGGACCACAGATACGCAGTATTTT.

The rearrangement uses TRBV2 and TRBJ1-5, with D possibly being TRBD1 (6 bases). Germline-derived CDR1 and CDR2 are SNHLY and FYNNEI. The CDR3 loop spans 13 amino acids. Trimming took off 11 bases at V and 0 bases at J, with 11 bases between the two ends. CDR3 nucleotides: TGTGCCGGGGGCGAGGCTAGCAATCAGCCCCAGCATTTT. This codes for CAGGEASNQPQHF.

V usage is TRBV19 and J usage is TRBJ2-3; 8 bases line up with TRBD1. CDR3 length equals 14 residues. Germline V gene data show CDR1 as LNHDA and CDR2 as SQIVND (reference sequence). J was trimmed by 4 bases and V by 3 bases; bases with no gene match: 3. The CDR3 loop is CASSIGQGPDTQYF. The CDR3 DNA reads as TGTGCCAGTAGTATCGGACAGGGACCAGATACGCAGTATTTT.

The genes are TRBV9 and TRBJ1-1; 8 bases fit TRBD1. CDR1 is SGDLS, CDR2 YYNGEE, per germline. The CDR3 is made up of 15 amino acids. The trim removed 4 bases at V and 0 bases at J, leaving 5 bases unmatched. The CDR3 spells CASSHDRGMNTEAFF. Written as DNA, the CDR3 is TGTGCCAGCAGCCATGACAGGGGAATGAACACTGAAGCTTTCTTT. Using reference TRBV9 and TRBJ1-1 for the parts outside the CDR3, the full variable domain is DSGVTQTPKHLITATGQRVTLRCSPRSGDLSVYWYQQSLDQGLQFLIQYYNGEERAKGNILERFSAQQFPDLHSELNLSSLELGDSALYFCASSHDRGMNTEAFFGQGTRLTVV.

As concerns this clonotype: One end of the junction fails to match germline, which may point to a read error. The chain links TRBV7-7 to TRBJ1-1; D is uncertain. Germline CDR1 reads SSHAT; CDR2 reads FNYEAQ (reference sequence). This CDR3 is 13 amino acids long. Here the CDR3 reads CASSLGEDTEAFF. CDR3 DNA sequence: TGTGCTAGCAGCTTAGGCGAGGACACTGAAGCTTTCTTT.

The chain employs TRBV27 and TRBJ2-7; perhaps TRBD1 as D (6 bases). Trimming removed 3 bases from V and 4 bases from J, with 13 bases in between. Germline CDR1 is MNHEY and CDR2 is SMNVEV (reference sequence). The CDR3 is made up of 14 amino acids. The CDR3 here is CASSLWQGSYEQYF. The CDR3 region has the DNA TGTGCCAGCAGTTTGTGGCAGGGGTCTTACGAGCAGTACTTC.

The chain carries TRBV29-1 and TRBJ1-2, with D tentatively TRBD1 (5 bases). CDR1 is SQVTM and CDR2 is ANQGSEA in the germline V gene. The CDR3 runs to 13 residues. V lost 3 bases to trimming and J lost 1 base, with 9 bases between them. The chain's CDR3 is CSVEGGDNYGYTF. Here the CDR3 DNA reads TGCAGCGTTGAGGGGGGGGATAACTATGGCTACACCTTC.

This clonotype showed up just once. This chain joins TRBV4-1 and TRBJ2-1, with D hard to call. Germline values: CDR1 MGHRA, CDR2 YSYEKL. V dropped 3 bases and J dropped 10 bases, with 10 bases sitting between them. The CDR3 runs to 12 residues. CDR3 DNA: TGCGCCAGCAGCCAGAGTACGGTAGAGCAGTTCTTC. Translating it yields CASSQSTVEQFF.

The V call is TRBV29-1, the J call TRBJ2-5, with 9 bases matching TRBD1. Germline V gene sequence: CDR1 SQVTM, CDR2 ANQGSEA. CDR3 length: 12 amino acids. After removal of 7 bases from V and 2 bases from J, the junction contained 2 bases not matched to a gene. In nucleotides, the CDR3 is TGCAGCGCTGGACAGGGGCAAGAGACCCAGTACTTC. This gives the protein CSAGQGQETQYF. The full variable domain, its missing parts supplied by reference TRBV29-1 and TRBJ2-5, is SAVISQKPSRDICQRGTSLTIQCQVDSQVTMMFWYRQQPGQSLTLIATANQGSEATYESGFVIDKFPISRPNLTFSTLTVSNMSPEDSSIYLCSAGQGQETQYFGPGTRLLVL.

V and J are TRBV9 and TRBJ2-7; D is uncertain. This CDR3 region has 13 residues. Germline CDR1 SGDLS, CDR2 YYNGEE. The V end was cut by 0 bases, the J end by 1 base, with 5 bases between. The CDR3 protein is CASSVAPSYEQYF. CDR3 nucleotide sequence: TGTGCCAGCAGCGTAGCCCCGTCCTACGAGCAGTACTTC.